This T cell receptor (beta chain) was recovered during a study of T cells in Graves' hyperthyroidism and ophthalmopathy. Regarding the study as a whole: Ophthalmopathy stood apart from stable hyperthyroidism in a 13 V-J model.

Regions amplified from RNA transcripts were the TCR beta CDR3 regions. First-round RT-PCR of the TCR CDR3 relied on the HTBI primer set. MiXCR, run by TCRdb on the multiplex PCR reads, gives a single entry per CDR3 protein. Of about 480,000 distinct CDR3 sequences in the sample, roughly an eighth were seen once. CDR3 size: 12 residues. Germline V gene sequence: CDR1 SNHLY, CDR2 FYNNEI. Trimming shortened V by 7 bases and J by 1 base, and 8 bases separated the two germline ends. This clonotype was observed many times. Its antigen is currently unknown. The V gene is TRBV2, the J gene TRBJ2-7; D not certain. Input material: blood. This sequence was found in a woman aged 18-35 years with Graves' hyperthyroidism. CDR3 protein: CASKEYSYEQYF. CDR3 in DNA: TGTGCCAGCAAGGAGTATTCCTACGAGCAGTACTTC.